This passage covers 25 T cell receptor beta chains from one sample sequenced in a study of T cells of healthy individuals. Each CDR3 protein gets one entry after TCRdb re-called the 5' RACE reads with MiXCR. Seen here are roughly 76,000 distinct CDR3 sequences, roughly 5% observed once, and the top ten hold roughly 7.5%. The receptors come from a female donor in good health.

V gene TRBV28 combines with J gene TRBJ2-1; D gene uncertain. V was trimmed by 6 bases and J by 0 bases, leaving 15 bases between them. The CDR3 contains 16 residues. Germline lookup yields CDR1 MDHEN and CDR2 SYDVKM. The CDR3 region is CASSSDRMSSYNEQFF. The CDR3 DNA reads as TGTGCCAGCAGCTCCGACCGAATGAGCTCCTACAATGAGCAGTTCTTC.

This clonotype was counted many times. This rearrangement joins TRBV5-6 to TRBJ1-2; no clear D gene. With 3 bases removed from V and 4 bases from J, the gap between germline ends came to 16 bases. Germline CDR1 is SGHDT and CDR2 is YYEEEE. The CDR3 spans 15 residues. CDR3 nucleotides: TGTGCCAGCAGCTCTTTCCCGGTGGGCAGCTATGGCTACACCTTC. It specifies CASSSFPVGSYGYTF.

The chain joins TRBV7-8 to TRBJ2-7; TRBD2 is a possible D gene (6 bases). CDR1 SGHVS and CDR2 FQNEAQ come from the germline V gene. The CDR3 spans 15 residues. The V and J ends lost 5 bases and 1 base respectively, with 15 bases between them. The CDR3 sequence is CASSPRGNLSYEQYF. The CDR3 nucleotides read TGTGCCAGCAGCCCGCGGGGCAACCTGTCCTACGAGCAGTACTTC.

This clonotype appeared many times. The chain employs TRBV7-9 and TRBJ1-2, with TRBD1 as a possible D gene (5 bases). Germline CDR1 is SEHNR and CDR2 is FQNEAQ (reference sequence). The CDR3 spans 13 residues. V was cut by 5 bases and J by 4 bases, with 11 bases left in between. CDR3 sequence: CASSVSGLYGYTF. The CDR3 nucleotides read TGTGCCAGCAGCGTGTCAGGGCTCTATGGCTACACCTTC. Looking up the rest from reference TRBV7-9 and TRBJ1-2 gives the full variable domain: DTGVSQNPRHKITKRGQNVTFRCDPISEHNRLYWYRQTLGQGPEFLTYFQNEAQLEKSRLLSDRFSAERPKGSFSTLEIQRTEQGDSAMYLCASSVSGLYGYTFGSGTRLTVV.

Worth noting for this clonotype: A junction boundary mismatches the germline segment, possibly from a read error. This chain links TRBV7-7 with TRBJ2-7; perhaps TRBD2 as D (5 bases). The CDR3 has 16 amino acids. Germline CDR1 SSHAT, CDR2 FNYEAQ (reference sequence). The CDR3 here is CASSSRGRSSSYEQYF. The CDR3 coding sequence is TGTGCTAGCAGTTCGCGAGGGCGCTCGAGCTCCTACGAGCAGTACTTC.

The V gene is TRBV7-2, the J gene TRBJ1-2; D ambiguous. The V end lost 3 bases, the J end lost 4 bases, and 9 bases lay between the germline ends. This CDR3 has 13 residues. Germline V gives CDR1 SGHTA, CDR2 FQGNSA. The CDR3 protein is CASSFGTVYGYTF. DNA for the CDR3: TGTGCCAGCAGCTTCGGAACAGTCTATGGCTACACCTTC.

The chain has TRBV4-2 and TRBJ2-2, with TRBD2 identical over 16 bases. The CDR3 has 18 amino acids. The J segment lost 7 bases and the V segment lost 1 base, leaving 6 bases of the junction unmatched. Per the germline V gene, CDR1 is LGHNA and CDR2 is YNFKEQ. The CDR3 is CASSQAGLAGGTGGELFF. CDR3 DNA: TGTGCCAGCAGCCAAGCGGGACTAGCGGGAGGGACGGGCGGGGAGCTGTTTTTT.

This clonotype has a handful of counts. The chain uses TRBV5-4 and TRBJ2-3, with 11 bases matching TRBD2. This CDR3 has 16 amino acids. CDR1 and CDR2 (germline): SGHNT, YYREEE (reference sequence). After removal of 4 bases from V and 1 base from J, the junction contained 5 bases not matched to a gene. CDR3 in DNA: TGTGCCAGCAGCCCCCCGACTAGCGGGGGCACAGATACGCAGTATTTT. Protein: CASSPPTSGGTDTQYF.

This clonotype was seen repeatedly, ten times or more. The chain joins TRBV5-4 to TRBJ1-1, with 7 nucleotides matching TRBD1. The CDR3 totals 14 residues. The germline gives CDR1 SGHNT, CDR2 YYREEE (reference sequence). Trimming removed 5 bases from V and 5 bases from J; junction bases left unmatched: 9. The CDR3: CASRRTGAGTEAFF. The CDR3 DNA follows: TGTGCCAGCAGACGTACAGGGGCTGGGACTGAAGCTTTCTTT.

The V call is TRBV5-1, the J call TRBJ2-5, with 9 nucleotides matching TRBD2. The ends lost 7 bases at V and 3 bases at J; junction bases unmatched: 4. The length of the CDR3 is 13 residues. Germline CDR1 SGHRS, CDR2 YFSETQ. The CDR3 bases are TGCGCCAGCCAAAGACTAGCGGAAGAGACCCAGTACTTC. It specifies CASQRLAEETQYF.

This clonotype has a count of ten or more. The chain combines TRBV7-9 with TRBJ2-1; 11 bases align to TRBD2. This CDR3 has 14 amino acids. The germline gives CDR1 SEHNR, CDR2 FQNEAQ (reference sequence). V lost 1 base to trimming and J lost 14 bases; unmatched junction nucleotides: 7. DNA of the CDR3: TGTGCCAGCAGCTTAGTATTCCCTAGCGGGGGGAAGTTCTTC. It specifies CASSLVFPSGGKFF.

This clonotype was counted at least ten times. The chain links TRBV5-1 to TRBJ2-5; D might be TRBD2 (5 bases). Germline values: CDR1 SGHRS, CDR2 YFSETQ. V shed 9 bases and J shed 1 base, with 22 bases lying between them. The CDR3 has 16 amino acids. The CDR3 here is CATREGRRGVQETQYF. In DNA, the CDR3 is TGCGCCACCCGGGAAGGCAGGCGAGGTGTCCAAGAGACCCAGTACTTC.

This clonotype was counted ten times or more. V is TRBV7-2 and J is TRBJ2-1; 11 bases agree with TRBD2. The length of the CDR3 is 19 residues. The germline CDR1 and CDR2 sequences are SGHTA and FQGNSA. J was trimmed by 0 bases and V by 4 bases; bases with no gene match: 11. Here the CDR3 DNA reads TGTGCCAGCAGCTATCCCGGGACTAGCGGCGATCTCTCCTACAATGAGCAGTTCTTC. Its protein product is CASSYPGTSGDLSYNEQFF.

The V gene is TRBV7-9, the J gene TRBJ1-4; 9 bases are shared with TRBD1. The V segment lost 4 bases and the J segment 8 bases; nucleotides outside the gene matches: 11. The CDR3 runs to 16 residues. Germline V gene data show CDR1 as SEHNR and CDR2 as FQNEAQ (reference sequence). In DNA, the CDR3 is TGTGCCAGCAGCTCCAAACCCGGGACAGGGAAGGAAAAACTGTTTTTT. Translating gives CASSSKPGTGKEKLFF.

This clonotype was counted many times. V gene TRBV20-1 combines with J gene TRBJ2-4, with 10 bases lining up with TRBD1. The germline V gene has CDR1 DFQATT and CDR2 SNEGSKA (reference sequence). Unmatched junction bases numbered 16, after V lost 5 bases and J lost 9 bases. CDR3 length: 16 residues. The CDR3 coding sequence is TGCAGTGCTCGACCGCCGGGACAGGGGAGGTTAGGCATTCAGTACTTC. It encodes CSARPPGQGRLGIQYF.

The V call is TRBV6-1, the J call TRBJ1-1, with unresolved D. Germline V CDR1 and CDR2: MNHNS, SASEGT. The CDR3 has 14 residues. V lost 2 bases and J 6 bases, leaving 13 bases between the germline ends. The CDR3 loop is CASSEWTGKPEAFF. CDR3 sequence (DNA): TGTGCCAGCAGTGAATGGACGGGGAAGCCTGAAGCTTTCTTT.

Notes on this clonotype: Since a much larger clone is just one base distant, this may be a read error. The CDR3 sequence: CASGVSGGSKNIQYF. DNA of the CDR3: TGTGCCAGCGGCGTTAGTGGAGGGTCCAAAAACATTCAGTACTTC. The rearrangement joins TRBV2 to TRBJ2-4, with TRBD2 as a possible D gene (6 bases). V lost 8 bases and J 2 bases, leaving 16 bases between the germline ends. This CDR3 has 15 amino acids. CDR1 SNHLY and CDR2 FYNNEI come from the germline V gene.

This clonotype has ten or more counts. V gene TRBV12-3 or TRBV12-4 combines with J gene TRBJ2-1; no definite D call. Trimming pared 6 bases from V and 6 bases from J, leaving 9 bases between. This CDR3 has 12 residues. DNA of the CDR3: TGTGCCAGCAGCCATCTATTCAATGAGCAGTTCTTC. This sequence encodes CASSHLFNEQFF.

This clonotype occurred many times. The V gene is TRBV3-1, the J gene TRBJ2-3; 8 bases match TRBD2. The CDR3 consists of 17 residues. V shed 4 bases, J shed 1 base, and the junction held 10 bases outside the gene matches. Germline-derived CDR1 and CDR2 are LGHDT and YNNKEL (reference sequence). CDR3 in amino acids: CASSPEVERERTDTQYF. For the CDR3, the DNA is TGTGCCAGCAGCCCCGAGGTGGAGCGGGAGCGCACAGATACGCAGTATTTT.

Of note for this clonotype: This clone may be a read error of a much larger clone one base away. The CDR3 end shows no conserved phenylalanine or tryptophan, and so a read error is likely. The rearrangement uses TRBV12-3 or TRBV12-4 and TRBJ2-1; 7 bases align to TRBD2. V was clipped by 4 bases and J by 0 bases; unmatched bases: 12. There are 18 residues in the CDR3. The CDR3 reads CASSSLPGRTSSYNEQFY. CDR3 in DNA: TGTGCCAGCAGTTCCCTCCCCGGGAGGACTAGCTCCTACAATGAGCAGTTCTAC.

J is TRBJ2-7 and V is TRBV4-3, with D tentatively TRBD2 (6 bases). CDR1 is LGHNA, CDR2 YSLEER, per germline. Deletions cut 0 bases from V and 1 base from J, with 13 bases between. This CDR3 has 16 amino acids. CDR3 in amino acids: CASSQDQGRFSYEQYF. The CDR3 nucleotides read TGCGCCAGCAGCCAAGATCAAGGGAGGTTTTCCTACGAGCAGTACTTC.

The chain combines TRBV7-2 with TRBJ2-7; no definite D call. The CDR3 spans 12 residues. Deletions cut 1 base from V and 9 bases from J, with 10 bases between. Germline V gene data show CDR1 as SGHTA and CDR2 as FQGNSA. In nucleotides, the CDR3 is TGTGCCAGCAGCTTAGAGGCTGGCGGGCAGTACTTC. Amino acid sequence: CASSLEAGGQYF.

In DNA form, the CDR3 reads TGTGCCAGCACCCAGGTAGCGGAGTTATACAATGAGCAGTTCTTC. This gives the protein CASTQVAELYNEQFF. The chain has TRBV6-2 or TRBV6-3 and TRBJ2-1; TRBD2 might be the D (6 bases). The CDR3 has 15 residues. From germline, CDR1 is MNHEY and CDR2 SVGEGT. V lost 7 bases and J lost 4, with 17 bases in between.

This clonotype was counted at least ten times. The CDR3 region is CASSLGDPAGATDTQYF. The CDR3 region has the DNA TGTGCCAGCAGCTTAGGTGACCCAGCGGGGGCCACAGATACGCAGTATTTT. The chain couples TRBV7-2 to TRBJ2-3; 8 bases match TRBD2. CDR3 length: 17 amino acids. The V and J ends lost 1 base and 2 bases, in that order; junction bases with no gene match: 8. Looked up from germline, CDR1 is SGHTA and CDR2 is FQGNSA.

This sequence joins TRBV7-3 and TRBJ1-1; 7 bases align to TRBD1. With V trimmed by 0 bases and J by 8 bases, 3 bases remained unmatched. The CDR3 is 13 amino acids. Germline V gene sequence: CDR1 SGHTA, CDR2 FQGTGA. In DNA form, the CDR3 reads TGTGCCAGCAGCTTAACGACAGGGATGGAAGCTTTCTTT. It codes for CASSLTTGMEAFF.